Described below is a single T cell receptor (beta chain) sequence and its context. TCRdb re-called the RT-PCR reads with MiXCR, one entry per CDR3 protein. Of tens of thousands of distinct CDR3 sequences in the sample, under 30% were seen once. The data were taken from a study of patients and donors after allogeneic stem cell transplantation. The CDR3 totals 15 residues. With 4 bases removed from V and 2 bases from J, the gap between germline ends came to 13 bases. Germline V lookup: CDR1 SGHRS, CDR2 YFSETQ. This TCR derives from a human donor who was either an allogeneic HSCT recipient or a stem cell or donor lymphocyte infusion donor (not recorded which). It is not recorded whose cells these are; they may come from a transplant donor. Sequencing was done on a sample of blood, either unsorted or a sorted T cell fraction (not recorded which). The chain joins TRBV5-1 to TRBJ1-5, with D perhaps TRBD1 (6 bases). The CDR3 DNA reads as TGCGCCAGCAGCCCCCGCAGGGGCGGCAATCAGCCCCAGCATTTT. Translated, it gives CASSPRRGGNQPQHF.